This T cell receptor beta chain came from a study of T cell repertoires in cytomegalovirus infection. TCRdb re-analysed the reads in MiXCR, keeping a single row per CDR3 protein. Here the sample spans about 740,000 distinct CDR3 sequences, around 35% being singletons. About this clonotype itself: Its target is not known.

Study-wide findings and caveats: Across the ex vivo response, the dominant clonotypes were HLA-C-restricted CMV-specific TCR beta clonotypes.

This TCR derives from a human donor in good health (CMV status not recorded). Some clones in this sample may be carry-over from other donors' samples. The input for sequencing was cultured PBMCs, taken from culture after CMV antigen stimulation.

DNA for the CDR3: TGTGCCAGTAGGTACAGGGGGCTATACTCTGGGGCCAACGTCCTGACTTTC. Translating it yields CASRYRGLYSGANVLTF. This sequence joins TRBV19 and TRBJ2-6, with 9 nucleotides matching TRBD1. Germline loops: CDR1 LNHDA, CDR2 SQIVND (reference sequence). The CDR3 length is 17 residues. With V trimmed by 6 bases and J by 0 bases, 6 bases remained unmatched.